These T cell receptor beta chains were read from a single sample in a study of identical twins. TCRdb ran MiXCR on the 5' RACE reads and lists one entry per CDR3 protein. The sample includes roughly 1.6 million distinct CDR3 sequences, roughly a third of them seen just once. Sample: cord blood. Every receptor here comes from a newborn girl in good health. Both conserved end residues are part of each CDR3. Fields, in order: CDR3 DNA, CDR3 protein, CDR3 length, J gene, D gene, clone size, V gene. The D gene is left open where the match is weak. Rows may omit the clone size; those that give it use once, few, many or a size class.

cdr3_nt: TGCAACGTTGGACTATTGGGGTCCTATGAGCAGTACTTC
cdr3_aa: CNVGLLGSYEQYF
cdr3_length: 13
j_call: TRBJ2-5
d_call: NA
clone_size: NA
v_call: TRBV29-1

cdr3_nt: TGCGCCAGCAGTGAGTCGAATGAAAAACTGTTTTTT
cdr3_aa: CASSESNEKLFF
cdr3_length: 12
j_call: TRBJ1-4
d_call: NA
clone_size: many
v_call: TRBV10-2

cdr3_nt: TGTGCCAGCACGCAGGGGGGAAACCAAGAGACCCAGTACTTC
cdr3_aa: CASTQGGNQETQYF
cdr3_length: 14
j_call: TRBJ2-5
d_call: NA
clone_size: NA
v_call: TRBV9

cdr3_nt: TGTGCCAGCAGCACACCGTCGGAGGCCTCCTACAATGAGCAGTTCTTC
cdr3_aa: CASSTPSEASYNEQFF
cdr3_length: 16
j_call: TRBJ2-1
d_call: NA
clone_size: NA
v_call: TRBV5-5

cdr3_nt: TGTGCCACCAGTGATTTTATCGGGAGTCTGTTCTACAATGAGCAGTTCTTC
cdr3_aa: CATSDFIGSLFYNEQFF
cdr3_length: 17
j_call: TRBJ2-1
d_call: NA
clone_size: many
v_call: TRBV24-1

cdr3_nt: TGTGCCAGCAGTCACAGGAAATACCAAGAGACCCAGTACTTC
cdr3_aa: CASSHRKYQETQYF
cdr3_length: 14
j_call: TRBJ2-5
d_call: NA
clone_size: NA
v_call: TRBV27

cdr3_nt: TGCAGTGCTAGAGATCGAAAGGGGAGCAATGAGCAGTTCTTC
cdr3_aa: CSARDRKGSNEQFF
cdr3_length: 14
j_call: TRBJ2-1
d_call: NA
clone_size: NA
v_call: TRBV20-1

cdr3_nt: TGTGTCATCAGTGTGGCCCTCCTAGCGGGATCGGGAGAGCAGTACTTC
cdr3_aa: CVISVALLAGSGEQYF
cdr3_length: 16
j_call: TRBJ2-5
d_call: TRBD2
clone_size: once
v_call: TRBV10-3

cdr3_nt: TGTGCCAGCAGCAGCGGACTAGCGGGTACAACAGATACGCAGTATTTT
cdr3_aa: CASSSGLAGTTDTQYF
cdr3_length: 16
j_call: TRBJ2-3
d_call: TRBD2
clone_size: NA
v_call: TRBV7-9

cdr3_nt: TGCGCCAGCAGCCCTCTCGGGACTAGCTTGAAAAACATTCAGTACTTC
cdr3_aa: CASSPLGTSLKNIQYF
cdr3_length: 16
j_call: TRBJ2-4
d_call: TRBD2
clone_size: NA
v_call: TRBV4-1

cdr3_nt: TGTGCCTGGAGCGAGACAGGGGAAGAGACCCAGTACTTC
cdr3_aa: CAWSETGEETQYF
cdr3_length: 13
j_call: TRBJ2-5
d_call: TRBD1
clone_size: NA
v_call: TRBV30

cdr3_nt: TGTGCCAGCAGTTTAGGACAGGTCCGCTGGCCCCAGCATTTT
cdr3_aa: CASSLGQVRWPQHF
cdr3_length: 14
j_call: TRBJ1-5
d_call: TRBD1
clone_size: few
v_call: TRBV6-6

cdr3_nt: TGTGCCAGCAGCCCACACCACCATCTAGCGGGAGGGCCCACAGATACGCAGTATTTT
cdr3_aa: CASSPHHHLAGGPTDTQYF
cdr3_length: 19
j_call: TRBJ2-3
d_call: TRBD2
clone_size: NA
v_call: TRBV3-1

cdr3_nt: TGCGCCAGCAGCTCCATAGACAGGAACGAAAAACTGTTTTTT
cdr3_aa: CASSSIDRNEKLFF
cdr3_length: 14
j_call: TRBJ1-4
d_call: NA
clone_size: NA
v_call: TRBV5-1

cdr3_nt: TGTGCCAGCAGTTTATACTCCTCGGGCAGGCGAGAGACCCAGTACTTC
cdr3_aa: CASSLYSSGRRETQYF
cdr3_length: 16
j_call: TRBJ2-5
d_call: NA
clone_size: NA
v_call: TRBV28

cdr3_nt: TGTGCCAGCAGCTCGGGACACTCGAACACCGGGGAGCTGTTTTTT
cdr3_aa: CASSSGHSNTGELFF
cdr3_length: 15
j_call: TRBJ2-2
d_call: NA
clone_size: NA
v_call: TRBV11-2

cdr3_nt: TGTGCCAGCAGCTTAGTGGCCGGCGCAGATAATTCACCCCTCCACTTT
cdr3_aa: CASSLVAGADNSPLHF
cdr3_length: 16
j_call: TRBJ1-6
d_call: NA
clone_size: few
v_call: TRBV7-6

cdr3_nt: TGTGCCAGCAGTTTAGGGGACACTAGCAATCAGCCCCAGCATTTT
cdr3_aa: CASSLGDTSNQPQHF
cdr3_length: 15
j_call: TRBJ1-5
d_call: NA
clone_size: NA
v_call: TRBV28

cdr3_nt: TGCAGCGTTGTAGCGGGGGTCGGCTACACCTTC
cdr3_aa: CSVVAGVGYTF
cdr3_length: 11
j_call: TRBJ1-2
d_call: NA
clone_size: many
v_call: TRBV29-1

cdr3_nt: TGTGCCAGCAGACACCTAACAGGGGCCACCGGAAAACTGTTTTTT
cdr3_aa: CASRHLTGATGKLFF
cdr3_length: 15
j_call: TRBJ1-4
d_call: TRBD1
clone_size: few
v_call: TRBV6-5

cdr3_nt: TGCAGTGCGCCCGGACTAGTCTCCTACAATGAGCAGTACTTC
cdr3_aa: CSAPGLVSYNEQYF
cdr3_length: 14
j_call: TRBJ2-7
d_call: TRBD2
clone_size: NA
v_call: TRBV20-1

cdr3_nt: TGTGACACCAGTGATTTGAGCCCCCTGACAGGCGACTCCTACAATGAGCAGTTCTTC
cdr3_aa: CDTSDLSPLTGDSYNEQFF
cdr3_length: 19
j_call: TRBJ2-1
d_call: NA
clone_size: few
v_call: TRBV24-1

cdr3_nt: TGTGCCAGCAGCCCCGTCGGGGCATTAGCCAAAAACATTCAGTACTTC
cdr3_aa: CASSPVGALAKNIQYF
cdr3_length: 16
j_call: TRBJ2-4
d_call: NA
clone_size: NA
v_call: TRBV5-5

cdr3_nt: TGTGCCAGCAGTTACGGACAGGGGAACACCGGGGAGCTGTTTTTT
cdr3_aa: CASSYGQGNTGELFF
cdr3_length: 15
j_call: TRBJ2-2
d_call: TRBD1
clone_size: few
v_call: TRBV6-6

cdr3_nt: TGTGCCAGCAGGGAACTAGCGGGAGGGCCGAGTGTGAAGACCCAGTACTTC
cdr3_aa: CASRELAGGPSVKTQYF
cdr3_length: 17
j_call: TRBJ2-5
d_call: TRBD2
clone_size: few
v_call: TRBV12-3/TRBV12-4

cdr3_nt: TGTGCCAGCCGGACAAGAGATTATGGCTACACCTTC
cdr3_aa: CASRTRDYGYTF
cdr3_length: 12
j_call: TRBJ1-2
d_call: NA
clone_size: many
v_call: TRBV6-5

cdr3_nt: TGTGCCAGCAGCTTAACGACAGTCCAAGAGACCCAGTACTTC
cdr3_aa: CASSLTTVQETQYF
cdr3_length: 14
j_call: TRBJ2-5
d_call: NA
clone_size: many
v_call: TRBV13

cdr3_nt: TGTGCCAGCACTTTTAGCGAGACCCAGTACTTC
cdr3_aa: CASTFSETQYF
cdr3_length: 11
j_call: TRBJ2-5
d_call: NA
clone_size: few
v_call: TRBV7-9

cdr3_nt: TGTGCCAGCAGTGTCTCCTCACCCCTCCACTTT
cdr3_aa: CASSVSSPLHF
cdr3_length: 11
j_call: TRBJ1-6
d_call: NA
clone_size: few
v_call: TRBV2

cdr3_nt: TGTGCCAGCACCCCTCGGGGGGCCCACCCTAGCGTTTACTCCTACAATGAGCAGTTCTTC
cdr3_aa: CASTPRGAHPSVYSYNEQFF
cdr3_length: 20
j_call: TRBJ2-1
d_call: NA
clone_size: NA
v_call: TRBV27

cdr3_nt: TGTGCCAGCAGTGATCAGGGGGCGCCGGCGTTATTGAAGCCCCAGCATTTT
cdr3_aa: CASSDQGAPALLKPQHF
cdr3_length: 17
j_call: TRBJ1-5
d_call: TRBD1
clone_size: NA
v_call: TRBV6-1

cdr3_nt: TGCGCCAGCAGCTTGGATTTTGCGGATACGCAGTATTTT
cdr3_aa: CASSLDFADTQYF
cdr3_length: 13
j_call: TRBJ2-3
d_call: NA
clone_size: NA
v_call: TRBV5-1